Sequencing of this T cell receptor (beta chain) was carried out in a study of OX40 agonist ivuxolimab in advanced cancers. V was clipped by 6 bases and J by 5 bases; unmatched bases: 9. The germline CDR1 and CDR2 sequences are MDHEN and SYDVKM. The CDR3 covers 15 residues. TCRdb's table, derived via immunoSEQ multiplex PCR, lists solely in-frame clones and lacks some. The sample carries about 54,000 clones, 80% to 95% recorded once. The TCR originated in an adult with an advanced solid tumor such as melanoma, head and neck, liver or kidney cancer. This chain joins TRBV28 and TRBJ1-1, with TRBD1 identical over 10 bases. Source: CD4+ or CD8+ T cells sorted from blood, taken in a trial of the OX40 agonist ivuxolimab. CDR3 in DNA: TGTGCCAGCAGACTACTGGGACAGGGGAGTACTGAAGCTTTCTTT. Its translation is CASRLLGQGSTEAFF.